These 32 T cell receptor beta chains came from one sample sequenced in a study of radiotherapy plus CTLA-4 blockade in lung cancer. This table comes from immunoSEQ multiplex PCR, and its TCRdb copy is limited to in-frame clones, with some not included. The sample records 40,000 to 50,000 clones, about 74% being singletons. The sequencing here drew on peripheral blood, taken from a patient treated with radiotherapy plus ipilimumab. These receptors were obtained from a human donor with non-small cell lung cancer who had stable disease on radiotherapy plus ipilimumab.

A single count supports this clone. The gene calls are TRBV19 and TRBJ2-2; 7 positions agree with TRBD1. The germline V gene has CDR1 LNHDA and CDR2 SQIVND (reference sequence). V lost 5 bases, J lost 4 bases, and 7 bases stayed unmatched. The CDR3 totals 15 residues. The CDR3 region is CASSRDSGSTGELFF. Written as DNA, the CDR3 is TGTGCCAGTAGTCGGGACAGTGGGAGCACCGGGGAGCTGTTTTTT.

The CDR3 protein is CASRSPGQGANEQFF. The DNA of the CDR3 is TGTGCCAGCAGATCACCGGGACAGGGGGCAAATGAGCAGTTCTTC. This chain connects TRBV28 to TRBJ2-1; TRBD1 agrees at 12 bases. The CDR3 loop spans 15 amino acids. Per the germline V gene, CDR1 is MDHEN and CDR2 is SYDVKM. Losses at the gene ends were 6 bases for V and 7 bases for J; bases not matched to a gene: 7.

The chain links TRBV11-2 to TRBJ2-5, with 7 bases aligning to TRBD1. This CDR3 comprises 15 residues. Germline trimming cut 4 bases from V and 5 bases from J; bases unmatched to any gene: 10. Germline V CDR1 and CDR2: SGHAT, FQNNGV. CDR3 sequence reads: CASSSGTVNRETQYF. The CDR3 coding sequence is TGTGCCAGCAGCTCCGGGACAGTGAATCGGGAGACCCAGTACTTC. Filled out from reference TRBV11-2 and TRBJ2-5, the complete variable domain reads EAGVAQSPRYKIIEKRQSVAFWCNPISGHATLYWYQQILGQGPKLLIQFQNNGVVDDSQLPKDRFSAERLKGVDSTLKIQPAKLEDSAVYLCASSSGTVNRETQYFGPGTRLLVL.

This clone was counted a single time. The chain employs TRBV7-8 and TRBJ2-5, with a tentative D call TRBD1 (7 bases). The CDR3 contains 14 residues. The V end was cut by 4 bases, the J end by 3 bases, with 12 bases between. Germline V gene data show CDR1 as SGHVS and CDR2 as FQNEAQ. The CDR3 is CASSYRGGEETQYF. In DNA form, the CDR3 reads TGTGCCAGCAGCTACAGGGGAGGAGAAGAGACCCAGTACTTC.

The chain has TRBV29-1 and TRBJ1-2, with 8 bases identical to TRBD1. The CDR3 loop spans 12 amino acids. V shed 7 bases and J 7 bases; nucleotides not matched to a gene: 8. Per the germline V gene, CDR1 is SQVTM and CDR2 is ANQGSEA. The CDR3 here is CSGQGLRGGYTF. Here the CDR3 DNA reads TGCAGCGGACAGGGGCTTAGGGGTGGCTACACCTTC.

This clone was counted at least ten times. This rearrangement joins TRBV5-4 to TRBJ1-6; tentatively, D is TRBD1 (6 bases). CDR1 is SGHNT and CDR2 is YYREEE in the germline V gene (reference sequence). The CDR3 extends over 15 amino acids. Trimming removed 4 bases from V and 10 bases from J, with 18 bases in between. CDR3 residues: CASSHTTGPLSPLHF. DNA of the CDR3: TGTGCCAGCAGCCATACGACAGGTCCATTATCACCCCTCCACTTT.

Comments on this clone: Within the sample, other DNA sequences also encode this same CDR3. The chain combines TRBV5-6 with TRBJ1-1; 7 nucleotides line up with TRBD1. J was trimmed by 5 bases and V by 6 bases; bases with no gene match: 10. The CDR3 has 14 amino acids. Germline CDR1 reads SGHDT; CDR2 reads YYEEEE. CDR3: CASKRDRAPTEAFF. The CDR3 coding sequence is TGTGCCAGCAAAAGGGACAGAGCTCCGACTGAAGCTTTCTTT.

V usage is TRBV13 and J usage is TRBJ2-7, with a weak D call TRBD1 (6 bases). CDR3 length: 15 residues. Trimming pared 5 bases from V and 4 bases from J, leaving 18 bases between. Germline V CDR1 and CDR2: PRHDT, FYEKMQ (reference sequence). The CDR3 sequence is CASSAGHRAPYEQYF. CDR3 nucleotide sequence: TGTGCCAGCAGCGCCGGCCACAGGGCGCCATACGAGCAGTACTTC.

This clone was counted only a few times. The V and J genes are TRBV6-6 and TRBJ1-2, with 9 bases fitting TRBD1. Unmatched junction bases numbered 5, after V lost 0 bases and J lost 3 bases. The CDR3 is 16 residues long. The germline CDR1 and CDR2 sequences are MNHNY and SVGAGI (reference sequence). The CDR3 nucleotides read TGTGCCAGCAGTTACTCGGGGACAGGGATAGACTATGGCTACACCTTC. Translation: CASSYSGTGIDYGYTF.

This clone appeared a single time. The J gene is TRBJ1-6, the V gene TRBV6-6; D possibly corresponds to TRBD1 (5 bases). Germline lookup yields CDR1 MNHNY and CDR2 SVGAGI (reference sequence). Trimming shortened V by 6 bases and J by 0 bases, and 12 bases separated the two germline ends. The CDR3 loop spans 16 amino acids. CDR3 in DNA: TGTGCCAGCAGAGCGAACGGGGGCTCCTATAATTCACCCCTCCACTTT. Its protein product is CASRANGGSYNSPLHF.

This clone was detected only once. The chain is built from TRBV5-1 and TRBJ2-3; 8 nucleotides line up with TRBD2. The germline V gene encodes CDR1 SGHRS and CDR2 YFSETQ. V lost 5 bases to trimming and J lost 6 bases; unmatched junction nucleotides: 8. This CDR3 is 14 amino acids long. CDR3 amino acids: CASRAGGGKDTQYF. In DNA, the CDR3 is TGCGCCAGCAGGGCGGGCGGGGGGAAGGATACGCAGTATTTT. Full variable domain (rest looked up from reference TRBV5-1 and TRBJ2-3): KAGVTQTPRYLIKTRGQQVTLSCSPISGHRSVSWYQQTPGQGLQFLFEYFSETQRNKGNFPGRFSGRQFSNSRSEMNVSTLELGDSALYLCASRAGGGKDTQYFGPGTRLTVL.

In regard to this clone: The junction does not match germline at one end; this may be a read error. This CDR3 is also generated by other DNA sequences in the sample. This chain connects TRBV7-9 to TRBJ2-7; a possible D gene is TRBD2 (6 bases). This CDR3 is built from 14 residues. Germline CDR1 is SEHNR and CDR2 is FQNEAQ (reference sequence). The CDR3 loop reads CASSPGGRSYEQYF. The CDR3 region has the DNA TGTGCCAGCAGCCCTGGAGGGCGCTCCTATGAGCAGTACTTC.

CDR3 DNA sequence: TGTGCCATCAAAAGGGGCCGACTTTCACCCCTCCACTTT. Its protein is CAIKRGRLSPLHF. The V gene is TRBV10-3, the J gene TRBJ1-6; perhaps TRBD1 as D (5 bases). Germline V gene sequence: CDR1 ENHRY, CDR2 SYGVKD. V was shortened by 7 bases and J by 9 bases, with 13 bases between the two germline ends. The CDR3 is 13 residues long.

The rearrangement joins TRBV6-1 to TRBJ1-2, with D hard to call. V was shortened by 6 bases and J by 8 bases, with 13 bases between the two germline ends. CDR1 is MNHNS, CDR2 SASEGT, per germline. This CDR3 is built from 12 residues. The CDR3 loop reads CASRGSASGYTF. The CDR3, as DNA: TGTGCCAGCAGGGGCTCGGCGAGCGGCTACACCTTC.

The chain joins TRBV6-5 to TRBJ1-1, with D possibly being TRBD1 (5 bases). The V gene lost 2 bases and the J gene lost 1 base, with 8 bases spanning the gap. The V gene's germline CDR1 is MNHEY and CDR2 SVGAGI. The CDR3 length is 14 residues. Here the CDR3 reads CASSYLGGNTEAFF. CDR3 sequence (DNA): TGTGCCAGCAGTTACCTCGGGGGGAACACTGAAGCTTTCTTT.

The table lists this clone with a few counts. This rearrangement joins TRBV5-1 to TRBJ1-4; D gene uncertain. The CDR3 is made up of 16 amino acids. Per the germline V gene, CDR1 is SGHRS and CDR2 is YFSETQ. V was pared by 0 bases and J by 6 bases, with 15 bases between. The CDR3 DNA follows: TGCGCCAGCAGCTTGGTAGGGAGGGTCCCATATGAAAAACTGTTTTTT. It is translated as CASSLVGRVPYEKLFF.

The chain is built from TRBV5-1 and TRBJ2-6; D perhaps matches TRBD1 (5 bases). V dropped 0 bases and J dropped 1 base, with 5 bases sitting between them. Germline CDR1 reads SGHRS; CDR2 reads YFSETQ. This CDR3 region has 15 residues. This CDR3 reads CASSLGTSGANVLTF. The CDR3 coding sequence is TGCGCCAGCAGCTTGGGGACATCTGGGGCCAACGTCCTGACTTTC.

The chain couples TRBV11-2 to TRBJ2-2; 14 bases map to TRBD2. The CDR3 sequence is 15 residues long. J lost 6 bases, V lost 6 bases, and 3 bases had no gene match. Germline V gene data show CDR1 as SGHAT and CDR2 as FQNNGV. CDR3 sequence: CASRRTSGGSGELFF. CDR3 DNA sequence: TGTGCCAGCAGGAGGACTAGCGGGGGGTCCGGGGAGCTGTTTTTT.

This rearrangement joins TRBV27 to TRBJ1-2; D is unclear. CDR1 and CDR2 (germline): MNHEY, SMNVEV (reference sequence). V was cut by 6 bases and J by 8 bases, with 16 bases left in between. The CDR3 sequence is 13 residues long. The CDR3 loop reads CASRAYGVGGYTF. The CDR3 DNA is TGTGCCAGCAGGGCTTATGGAGTCGGCGGCTACACCTTC.

Only a few counts were recorded for this clone. The V gene is TRBV7-2, the J gene TRBJ2-5; 10 bases are a match to TRBD1. The J call may be in error: the DNA end matches TRBJ2-7 better. The length of the CDR3 is 15 residues. CDR1 and CDR2 from the germline V gene are SGHTA and FQGNSA. The CDR3 DNA is TGTGCCAGCAGCATTGACAGGGGGCCAACCTACGAGCAGTACTTC. Amino acid sequence: CASSIDRGPTYEQYF.

This clone was seen a single time. V gene TRBV5-1 combines with J gene TRBJ1-1; 9 bases are shared with TRBD1. The germline V gene has CDR1 SGHRS and CDR2 YFSETQ. CDR3 length: 14 amino acids. Trimming at V came to 0 bases and at J to 8 bases, leaving 5 bases not matched to a gene. CDR3 in DNA: TGCGCCAGCAGCTTGGCCGGACAGGGGTCCGAAGCTTTCTTT. Its protein product is CASSLAGQGSEAFF.

The chain carries TRBV7-8 and TRBJ2-7; tentative D call: TRBD1 (5 bases). Germline values: CDR1 SGHVS, CDR2 FQNEAQ. The CDR3 is 15 residues long. V shed 0 bases and J shed 7 bases, with 16 bases lying between them. The CDR3 is CASSLAGIQGREQYF. In DNA, the CDR3 is TGTGCCAGCAGCTTAGCCGGAATTCAGGGTCGGGAGCAGTACTTC.

This clone has just a few counts. DNA of the CDR3: TGTGCCAGCAGTGGCGGGACAGGGGGTACCAGCAATCAGCCCCAGCATTTT. This gives the protein CASSGGTGGTSNQPQHF. The V gene is TRBV6-1, the J gene TRBJ1-5; 11 nucleotides match TRBD1. CDR1 and CDR2 (germline): MNHNS, SASEGT. This CDR3 is 17 amino acids long. J lost 1 base, V lost 4 bases, and 6 bases had no gene match.

The chain combines TRBV9 with TRBJ1-6, with D possibly matching TRBD1 (6 bases). V was clipped by 1 base and J by 7 bases, with 12 bases between them. CDR3 length equals 15 residues. In germline, CDR1 is SGDLS, CDR2 YYNGEE. This CDR3 is CASSVSGQGNSPLHF. The CDR3 bases are TGTGCCAGCAGCGTATCAGGCCAGGGGAATTCACCCCTCCACTTT.

This chain's CDR3 is CASTRGWPLNYGYTF. CDR3 nucleotides: TGTGCCAGCACACGGGGATGGCCGCTTAACTATGGCTACACCTTC. This chain uses TRBV2 with TRBJ1-2; no reliable D call. The length of the CDR3 is 15 residues. V gave up 7 bases and J gave up 1 base, with 16 bases separating them. Germline V CDR1 and CDR2: SNHLY, FYNNEI.

The chain uses TRBV29-1 and TRBJ2-3, with 7 nucleotides matching TRBD1. The V gene end was trimmed by 6 bases and the J gene end by 3 bases; junction bases not matched to a gene: 6. CDR1 SQVTM and CDR2 ANQGSEA come from the germline V gene. CDR3 length: 13 residues. Here the CDR3 DNA reads TGCAGCGTGAAGGGACAGTCAACAGATACGCAGTATTTT. Translating it yields CSVKGQSTDTQYF.

The gene calls are TRBV5-1 and TRBJ1-3; D call uncertain. V was cut by 3 bases and J by 0 bases, with 13 bases left in between. The germline V gene has CDR1 SGHRS and CDR2 YFSETQ. CDR3 size: 16 residues. DNA for the CDR3: TGCGCCAGCAGCTCCGCAGGTCCCCACTCTGGAAACACCATATATTTT. It translates to CASSSAGPHSGNTIYF.

The V call is TRBV7-9, the J call TRBJ2-7, with TRBD1 identical over 8 bases. Losses at the gene ends were 5 bases for V and 0 bases for J; bases not matched to a gene: 6. Germline lookup yields CDR1 SEHNR and CDR2 FQNEAQ (reference sequence). CDR3 length equals 15 residues. CDR3 sequence: CASSRQGARSYEQYF. CDR3 coding DNA: TGTGCCAGCAGCCGTCAGGGGGCCCGCTCCTACGAGCAGTACTTC.

V gene TRBV10-1 combines with J gene TRBJ1-5; TRBD1 matches 7 bases. Germline V gene lookup returns CDR1 WNHNN and CDR2 SYGVQD (reference sequence). V shed 8 bases and J 7 bases; nucleotides not matched to a gene: 8. There are 13 residues in the CDR3. The CDR3 sequence is CASHGGGEQPQHF. In DNA, the CDR3 is TGCGCCAGCCACGGAGGGGGCGAGCAGCCCCAGCATTTT.

This chain connects TRBV5-6 to TRBJ2-7; D unclear. The V and J ends lost 2 bases and 2 bases respectively, with 8 bases between them. The CDR3 loop spans 13 amino acids. Germline V gives CDR1 SGHDT, CDR2 YYEEEE. CDR3 residues: CASSFIKTYEQYF. The CDR3 nucleotides are TGTGCCAGCAGCTTTATTAAAACCTACGAGCAGTACTTC.

CDR3 in amino acids: CASSLTQGNIQYF. CDR3 nucleotides: TGTGCCAGCAGCTTAACACAGGGGAACATTCAGTACTTC. V gene TRBV7-8 combines with J gene TRBJ2-4; 7 positions agree with TRBD1. V shed 2 bases and J 7 bases; nucleotides not matched to a gene: 2. Germline lookup yields CDR1 SGHVS and CDR2 FQNEAQ. This CDR3 comprises 13 residues.

The rearrangement uses TRBV10-3 and TRBJ2-1, with D maybe TRBD1 (6 bases). V lost 4 bases to trimming and J lost 9 bases, with 10 bases between them. The CDR3 spans 12 residues. Germline lookup yields CDR1 ENHRY and CDR2 SYGVKD. The CDR3 DNA reads TGTGCCATCAGTGGAAGGGGGACTGAGCAGTTCTTC. Amino acid sequence: CAISGRGTEQFF.